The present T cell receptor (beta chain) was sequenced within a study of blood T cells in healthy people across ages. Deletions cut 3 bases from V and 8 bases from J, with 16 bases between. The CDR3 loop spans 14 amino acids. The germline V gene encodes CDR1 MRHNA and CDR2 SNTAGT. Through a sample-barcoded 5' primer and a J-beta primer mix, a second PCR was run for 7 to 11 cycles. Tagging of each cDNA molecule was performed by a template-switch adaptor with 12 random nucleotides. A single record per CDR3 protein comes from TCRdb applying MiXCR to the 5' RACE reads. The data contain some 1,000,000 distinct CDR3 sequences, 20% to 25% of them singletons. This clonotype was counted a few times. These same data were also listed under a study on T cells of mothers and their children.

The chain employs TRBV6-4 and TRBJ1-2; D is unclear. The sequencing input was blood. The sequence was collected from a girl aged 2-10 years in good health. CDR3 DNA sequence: TGTGCCAGCAGTGAGGTCGAAGGGCTTGGCGGCTACACCTTC. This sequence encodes CASSEVEGLGGYTF.